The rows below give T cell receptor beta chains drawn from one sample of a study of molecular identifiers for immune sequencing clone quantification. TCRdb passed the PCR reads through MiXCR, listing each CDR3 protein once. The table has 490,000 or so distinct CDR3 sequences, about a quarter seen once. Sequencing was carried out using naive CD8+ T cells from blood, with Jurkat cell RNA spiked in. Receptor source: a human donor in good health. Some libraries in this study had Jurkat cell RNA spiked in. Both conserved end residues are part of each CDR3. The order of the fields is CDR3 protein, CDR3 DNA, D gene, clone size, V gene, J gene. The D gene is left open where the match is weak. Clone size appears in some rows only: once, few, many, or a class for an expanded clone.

CDR3 protein: CASSYSRRELADTQYF; CDR3 DNA: TGTGCCAGCAGTTACTCCAGGCGGGAGCTAGCAGATACGCAGTATTTT; D gene: TRBD2; clone size: few; V gene: TRBV6-5; J gene: TRBJ2-3
CDR3 protein: CASSLTGGVANYGYTF; CDR3 DNA: TGTGCCAGCAGTTTGACAGGGGGGGTGGCTAACTATGGCTACACCTTC; D gene: TRBD1; clone size: few; V gene: TRBV12-3/TRBV12-4; J gene: TRBJ1-2
CDR3 protein: CASVTSSSRAVIGGTEAFF; CDR3 DNA: TGTGCCAGCGTCACGTCGTCTTCCAGAGCCGTAATTGGAGGAACTGAAGCTTTCTTT; D gene: NA; clone size: many; V gene: TRBV18; J gene: TRBJ1-1
CDR3 protein: CASSIYSGGTYEQYF; CDR3 DNA: TGTGCCAGTAGTATTTACAGCGGGGGGACCTACGAGCAGTACTTC; D gene: TRBD2; clone size: NA; V gene: TRBV19; J gene: TRBJ2-7
CDR3 protein: CASSGRAPGEQYF; CDR3 DNA: TGTGCCAGCAGCGGCCGGGCCCCTGGGGAGCAGTACTTC; D gene: NA; clone size: NA; V gene: TRBV9; J gene: TRBJ2-7
CDR3 protein: CASSGDPKLFF; CDR3 DNA: TGTGCCAGCAGCGGGGACCCTAAACTGTTTTTT; D gene: NA; clone size: few; V gene: TRBV5-8; J gene: TRBJ1-4
CDR3 protein: CASSPDRAETQYF; CDR3 DNA: TGTGCCAGCAGTCCGGACAGGGCAGAGACCCAGTACTTC; D gene: TRBD1; clone size: NA; V gene: TRBV12-3/TRBV12-4; J gene: TRBJ2-5
CDR3 protein: CASSQRHQAGQPQHF; CDR3 DNA: TGTGCCAGCAGTCAAAGACATCAGGCAGGGCAGCCCCAGCATTTT; D gene: NA; clone size: few; V gene: TRBV12-3/TRBV12-4; J gene: TRBJ1-5
CDR3 protein: CASSFSSRGPGEQFF; CDR3 DNA: TGTGCCAGTAGTTTTTCCTCCCGAGGTCCCGGTGAGCAGTTCTTC; D gene: NA; clone size: few; V gene: TRBV19; J gene: TRBJ2-1
CDR3 protein: CSVVQGQSLFF; CDR3 DNA: TGCAGCGTTGTCCAGGGGCAGAGCTTGTTCTTC; D gene: NA; clone size: many; V gene: TRBV29-1; J gene: TRBJ2-1
CDR3 protein: CASSLRGPKNVQYF; CDR3 DNA: TGTGCCAGCAGCTTGCGGGGACCCAAAAACGTTCAGTACTTC; D gene: NA; clone size: NA; V gene: TRBV5-6; J gene: TRBJ2-4
CDR3 protein: CASSLLSGQLNSPLHF; CDR3 DNA: TGTGCCAGCAGTTTATTGTCGGGACAGCTCAATTCACCCCTCCACTTT; D gene: TRBD1; clone size: NA; V gene: TRBV28; J gene: TRBJ1-6
CDR3 protein: CASSQDPIAVTDTQYF; CDR3 DNA: TGTGCCAGCAGCCAAGATCCAATAGCAGTCACAGATACGCAGTATTTT; D gene: NA; clone size: NA; V gene: TRBV3-1; J gene: TRBJ2-3
CDR3 protein: CASRGVSATYNEQFF; CDR3 DNA: TGTGCCAGCAGGGGGGTTTCTGCTACCTACAATGAGCAGTTCTTC; D gene: NA; clone size: few; V gene: TRBV12-3/TRBV12-4; J gene: TRBJ2-1
CDR3 protein: CASSQDEGALGITIYF; CDR3 DNA: TGTGCCAGCAGCCAAGATGAAGGGGCGTTGGGAATCACCATATATTTT; D gene: NA; clone size: NA; V gene: TRBV3-1; J gene: TRBJ1-3